The entry below gives a single T cell receptor (beta chain) sequence along with its context. Its target antigen remains unknown. Base qualities are missing; no much larger clone stands one base away. These data belong to a study of PD-L1 blockade in urothelial cancer (dated by TCRdb to the late 2010s). About the study as a whole: All patients started therapy around 2014 and received atezolizumab 1,200 mg intravenously every 3 weeks. About 85% of the 29 patients were males with bladder-origin urothelial cancer, and about 65% of the roughly 30 reported a prior smoking history. Patients had an ECOG performance status of 0 or 1 and had received between 0 and 3 prior chemotherapy regimens. Blood samples were analyzed at two time points: 3 weeks after treatment start (second dose) and 6 weeks after treatment start. A median of about 150,000 T cells and 80,000 to 100,000 unique TCRs was obtained from blood samples, and a median clonality of approximately 0.08 was observed. The study was an exploratory multi-omic analysis of somatic, immune and clinical correlates of response to PD-L1 blockade with atezolizumab in urothelial cancer. Pretreatment tumor samples and matched peripheral blood, collected serially before and after atezolizumab treatment, underwent TCR sequencing. Durable clinical benefit was defined as progression-free survival longer than 6 months, and TCR features were also tested against progression-free and overall survival. In the same patients, whole exome sequencing and RNA sequencing of pretreatment tumors were performed in addition to TCR sequencing. Fewer than ten patients reached durable clinical benefit, while around 19 patients did not. Pretreatment blood TCR-seq was available for about 27 patients, at least one posttreatment blood collection was obtained for 25 or so patients, and tumor TCR-seq was available for 25 or so patients. What the research found in general, with its limitations: Because the sample size was small (n of about 29) and many exploratory analyses were performed, the results are intended to be hypothesis-generating. Among patients with durable benefit, tumor-associated TCR clones showed greater expansion in peripheral blood 3 weeks after treatment started (n ≈ 23, p = 0.022). Improved progression-free and overall survival was associated with having pretreatment peripheral blood TCR clonality below the median.

Reading from cysteine to phenylalanine, the CDR3 counts 13 amino acids. The only DNA kept is the CDR3, 39 bases in frame from the first base. Taken from the germline V gene, the CDR1 and CDR2 loops are SGHTA and FQGTGA. V is cut by 3 bases and J by 6 bases, and the space between the germline ends is 9 bases. To estimate absolute template abundance from read counts, synthetic TCR analog templates were spiked into each PCR. The immunoSEQ assay used bias-controlled V and J gene primers to amplify TCRbeta CDR3 regions from genomic DNA. Sequencing of rearranged TCRbeta segments was performed at approximately 20X coverage. The study's own analysis went as follows. Sequencing errors were corrected by clustering, and CDR3s were annotated against IMGT so that V, D and J genes could be assigned. Out-of-frame and stop-codon sequences were excluded, and only productive TCRbeta rearrangements were used in downstream analyses. Clonality was calculated as one minus the Shannon entropy normalized by the log of the number of unique productive sequences. Clones differing between time points or between blood and tumor were identified by Fisher's exact test with Benjamini-Hochberg correction at adjusted p below 0.01. TCRdb holds this immuneACCESS table with in-frame rearrangements only. Some clones are missing; in checked studies, unresolved V genes explain under half, and the rest has no known cause. That table gives V, J and clone size, and the DNA gave D and trimming. The table for this sample lists approximately 51,000 clones; 70% to 90% of them were counted only once. In total, the top ten clones hold about 20% of the sample.

Taken with the paper, the label for time point translates to: pretreatment peripheral blood. A cohort of about 27 patients with locally advanced or metastatic urothelial carcinoma, treated at Memorial Sloan Kettering on a trial protocol, was included. Peripheral blood mononuclear cells were collected from each patient pretreatment and during treatment, giving between 1 and 8 total time points per patient. The Qiagen DNeasy Blood extraction kit was used to purify genomic DNA from total PBMCs and tumor samples. PBMCs were collected pretreatment and during treatment, and were isolated and stored as previously described.

The sample here was PBMCs, taken around atezolizumab (anti-PD-L1) treatment. The receptor comes from a man aged 60 to 75 with urothelial cancer. Rearrangement joined TRBV7-3 to TRBJ1-5; a confident D gene designation cannot be given. The CDR3 reads CASSFDGSQPQHF. The bases are TGTGCCAGCAGCTTTGATGGGAGTCAGCCCCAGCATTTT.